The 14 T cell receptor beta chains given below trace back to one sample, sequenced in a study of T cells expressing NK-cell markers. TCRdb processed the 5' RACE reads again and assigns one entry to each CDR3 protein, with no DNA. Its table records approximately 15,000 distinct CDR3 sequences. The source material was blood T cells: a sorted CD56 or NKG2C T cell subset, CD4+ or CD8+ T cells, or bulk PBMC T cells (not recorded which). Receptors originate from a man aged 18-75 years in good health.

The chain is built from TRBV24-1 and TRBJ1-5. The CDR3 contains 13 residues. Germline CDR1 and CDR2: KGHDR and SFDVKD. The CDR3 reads CATSDNNGLKSHF.

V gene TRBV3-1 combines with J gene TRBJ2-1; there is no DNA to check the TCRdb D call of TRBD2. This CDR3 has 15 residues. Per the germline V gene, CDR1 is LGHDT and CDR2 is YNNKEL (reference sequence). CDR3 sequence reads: CASSQPAGDYNEQFF.

CDR3 sequence reads: CASSLDPGGYEQYF. The chain couples TRBV5-1 to TRBJ2-7; TCRdb selects TRBD1, and the lack of DNA leaves this call unchecked. The CDR3 extends over 14 amino acids. Per the germline V gene, CDR1 is SGHRS and CDR2 is YFSETQ. Supplemented by reference TRBV5-1 and TRBJ2-7, the full variable domain reads KAGVTQTPRYLIKTRGQQVTLSCSPISGHRSVSWYQQTPGQGLQFLFEYFSETQRNKGNFPGRFSGRQFSNSRSEMNVSTLELGDSALYLCASSLDPGGYEQYFGPGTRLTVT.

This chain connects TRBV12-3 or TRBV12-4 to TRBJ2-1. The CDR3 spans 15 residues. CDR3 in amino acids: CASSLSRRLANEQFF.

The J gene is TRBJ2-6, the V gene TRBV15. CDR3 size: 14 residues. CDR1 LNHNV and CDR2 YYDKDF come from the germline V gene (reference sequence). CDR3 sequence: CATTGNSGANVLTF. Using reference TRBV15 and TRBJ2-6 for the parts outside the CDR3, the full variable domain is DAMVIQNPRYQVTQFGKPVTLSCSQTLNHNVMYWYQQKSSQAPKLLFHYYDKDFNNEADTPDNFQSRRPNTSFCFLDIRSPGLGDTAMYLCATTGNSGANVLTFGAGSRLTVL.

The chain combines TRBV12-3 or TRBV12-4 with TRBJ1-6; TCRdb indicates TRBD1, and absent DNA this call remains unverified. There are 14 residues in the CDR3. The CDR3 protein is CASSPPGSGSPLHF.

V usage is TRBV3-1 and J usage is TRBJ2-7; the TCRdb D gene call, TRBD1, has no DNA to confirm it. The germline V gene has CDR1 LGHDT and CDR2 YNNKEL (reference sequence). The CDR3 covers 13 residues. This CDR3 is CASSQTVSYEQYF.

The CDR3: CSVDQQRTEAFF. The chain couples TRBV29-1 to TRBJ1-1. This CDR3 comprises 12 residues. Germline-derived CDR1 and CDR2 are SQVTM and ANQGSEA.

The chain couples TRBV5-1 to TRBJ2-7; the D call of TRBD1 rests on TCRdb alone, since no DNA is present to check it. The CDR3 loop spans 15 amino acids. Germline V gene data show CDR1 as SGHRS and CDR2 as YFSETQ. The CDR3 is CASSLIGTGAYEQYF.

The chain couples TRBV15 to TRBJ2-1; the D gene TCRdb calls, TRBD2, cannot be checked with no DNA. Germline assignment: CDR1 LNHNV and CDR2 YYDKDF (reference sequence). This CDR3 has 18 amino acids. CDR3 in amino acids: CATSRLPLGLAGYNEQFF.

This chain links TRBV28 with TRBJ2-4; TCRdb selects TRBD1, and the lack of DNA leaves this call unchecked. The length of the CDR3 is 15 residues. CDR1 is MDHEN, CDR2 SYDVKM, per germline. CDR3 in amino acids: CASRGQSPTKNIQYF.

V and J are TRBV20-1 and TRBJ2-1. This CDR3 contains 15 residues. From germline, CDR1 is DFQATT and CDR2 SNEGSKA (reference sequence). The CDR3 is CSARGDRGSYNEQFF.

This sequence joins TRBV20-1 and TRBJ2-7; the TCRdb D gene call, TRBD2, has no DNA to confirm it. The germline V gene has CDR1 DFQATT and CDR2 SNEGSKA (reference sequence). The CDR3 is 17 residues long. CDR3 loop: CSARAGGSGGVKVEQYF.

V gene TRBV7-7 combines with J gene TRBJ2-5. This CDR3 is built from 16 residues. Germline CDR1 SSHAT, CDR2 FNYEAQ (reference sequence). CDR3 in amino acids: CASSLGRLIGKETQYF. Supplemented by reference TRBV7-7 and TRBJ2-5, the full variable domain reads GAGVSQSPRYKVTKRGQDVTLRCDPISSHATLYWYQQALGQGPEFLTYFNYEAQPDKSGLPSDRFSAERPEGSISTLTIQRTEQRDSAMYRCASSLGRLIGKETQYFGPGTRLLVL.